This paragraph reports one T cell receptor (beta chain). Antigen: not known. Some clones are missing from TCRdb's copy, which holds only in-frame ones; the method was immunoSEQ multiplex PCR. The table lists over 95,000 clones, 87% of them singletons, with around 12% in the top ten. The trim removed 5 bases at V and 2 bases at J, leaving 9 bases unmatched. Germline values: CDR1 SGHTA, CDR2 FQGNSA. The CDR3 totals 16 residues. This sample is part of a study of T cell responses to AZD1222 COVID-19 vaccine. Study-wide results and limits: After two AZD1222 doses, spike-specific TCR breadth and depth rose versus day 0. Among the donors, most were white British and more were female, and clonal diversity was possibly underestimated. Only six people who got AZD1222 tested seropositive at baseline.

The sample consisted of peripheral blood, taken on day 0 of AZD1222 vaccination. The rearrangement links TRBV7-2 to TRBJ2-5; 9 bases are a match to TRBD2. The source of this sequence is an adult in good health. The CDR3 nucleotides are TGTGCCAGCAGCCTAAGCGTAGCGGGAGCGCAAGAGACCCAGTACTTC. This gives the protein CASSLSVAGAQETQYF.